A single sample is the source of the 20 T cell receptor beta chains below, sequenced in a study of cytomegalovirus exposure and HLA in healthy donors. This PCR relied on a set of 60 Vbeta primers and 13 Jbeta primers. This table comes from immunoSEQ multiplex PCR, and its TCRdb copy is limited to in-frame clones, with some not included. The sample has 100,000 to 120,000 clones; about 13% are singletons. The sequencing sample was made of PBMCs. The receptors derive from a man between 40 and 49 years old in good health and CMV-seropositive.

This clone was seen a handful of times. The V and J genes are TRBV15 and TRBJ1-2; D perhaps matches TRBD1 (6 bases). Germline V lookup: CDR1 LNHNV, CDR2 YYDKDF (reference sequence). V was trimmed by 0 bases and J by 8 bases, leaving 13 bases between them. This CDR3 comprises 14 residues. The CDR3 loop reads CATSREGGIGGYTF. In DNA form, the CDR3 reads TGTGCCACCAGCAGAGAAGGGGGAATTGGAGGCTACACCTTC. The whole variable domain, remainder taken from reference TRBV15 and TRBJ1-2, is DAMVIQNPRYQVTQFGKPVTLSCSQTLNHNVMYWYQQKSSQAPKLLFHYYDKDFNNEADTPDNFQSRRPNTSFCFLDIRSPGLGDTAMYLCATSREGGIGGYTFGSGTRLTVV.

This clone showed up just a few times. This chain joins TRBV7-9 and TRBJ2-3; 9 nucleotides line up with TRBD1. CDR1 is SEHNR and CDR2 is FQNEAQ in the germline V gene (reference sequence). This CDR3 comprises 16 residues. J was trimmed by 2 bases and V by 5 bases; bases with no gene match: 8. The CDR3 protein is CASSPRGQGFTDTQYF. CDR3 bases: TGTGCCAGCAGCCCCCGGGGACAGGGCTTCACAGATACGCAGTATTTT. The full variable domain, in which reference TRBV7-9 and TRBJ2-3 provide the parts outside the CDR3, is DTGVSQNPRHKITKRGQNVTFRCDPISEHNRLYWYRQTLGQGPEFLTYFQNEAQLEKSRLLSDRFSAERPKGSFSTLEIQRTEQGDSAMYLCASSPRGQGFTDTQYFGPGTRLTVL.

This chain links TRBV6-5 with TRBJ2-1; D perhaps matches TRBD2 (5 bases). The CDR3 loop spans 14 amino acids. Germline V gene data show CDR1 as MNHEY and CDR2 as SVGAGI. The V end lost 8 bases, the J end lost 1 base, and 12 bases lay between the germline ends. Here the CDR3 DNA reads TGTGCCAGCTCGGCTAGCAGGTCCTACAATGAGCAGTTCTTC. Its translation: CASSASRSYNEQFF.

This clone was seen only a few times. The chain combines TRBV7-2 with TRBJ2-2; TRBD1 matches 9 bases. The CDR3 covers 15 residues. Germline loops: CDR1 SGHTA, CDR2 FQGNSA. Trimming removed 4 bases from V and 4 bases from J; junction bases left unmatched: 4. As DNA, the CDR3 is TGTGCCAGCAGCTCCGGGACAGGGTTCACCGGGGAGCTGTTTTTT. It translates to CASSSGTGFTGELFF.

Details on this clone: Relative to the germline gene, one junction end is altered; a read error may explain this. The chain couples TRBV5-1 to TRBJ2-6; 10 bases agree with TRBD1. This CDR3 contains 18 residues. The V gene's germline CDR1 is SGHRS and CDR2 YFSETQ. The CDR3 nucleotides are TGCGCCAGCAGCTCGGAAAGGGACAGGGGCACTGGGACCAACGTCCTGACTTTC. It encodes CASSSERDRGTGTNVLTF.

V is TRBV19 and J is TRBJ1-4; 7 positions agree with TRBD1. Germline CDR1 reads LNHDA; CDR2 reads SQIVND (reference sequence). The CDR3 extends over 15 amino acids. With 5 bases clipped from V and 5 bases from J, the junction kept 8 bases outside the gene matches. The CDR3 bases are TGTGCCAGTAGTTCTACGAAAGGGGGCAATGAAAAACTGTTTTTT. It translates to CASSSTKGGNEKLFF.

The chain couples TRBV13 to TRBJ2-3, with TRBD2 matching 13 bases. Germline-derived CDR1 and CDR2 are PRHDT and FYEKMQ (reference sequence). The V segment lost 4 bases and the J segment 13 bases; nucleotides outside the gene matches: 11. This CDR3 has 15 residues. CDR3 nucleotides: TGTGCCAGCAGCTGGGCTGGACTAGCGGGAGATAAGGAGTATTTT. This gives the protein CASSWAGLAGDKEYF.

With respect to this clone: This CDR3 is also generated by other DNA sequences in the sample. This chain uses TRBV15 with TRBJ1-1; 10 bases are shared with TRBD1. This CDR3 has 16 amino acids. V lost 5 bases and J lost 2; bases outside the gene matches: 8. Germline V lookup: CDR1 LNHNV, CDR2 YYDKDF (reference sequence). CDR3 nucleotides: TGTGCCACCAGCCCCGGACAGGGGGACTTAAACACTGAAGCTTTCTTT. It translates to CATSPGQGDLNTEAFF.

V usage is TRBV7-8 and J usage is TRBJ1-4; 8 bases agree with TRBD1. V shed 5 bases, J shed 5 bases, and the junction held 25 bases outside the gene matches. The CDR3 runs 21 residues. Germline CDR1 and CDR2: SGHVS and FQNEAQ. CDR3: CASSPNPRDRMFLARNEKLFF. The CDR3 coding sequence is TGTGCCAGCAGCCCGAATCCCCGGGACAGGATGTTTTTAGCCAGAAATGAAAAACTGTTTTTT. Complete variable domain (other parts from reference TRBV7-8 and TRBJ1-4): GAGVSQSPRYKVAKRGQDVALRCDPISGHVSLFWYQQALGQGPEFLTYFQNEAQLDKSGLPSDRFFAERPEGSVSTLKIQRTQQEDSAVYLCASSPNPRDRMFLARNEKLFFGSGTQLSVL.

This clone was detected a few times. The CDR3: CASSQETRGGETQYF. As DNA, the CDR3 is TGTGCCAGCAGCCAAGAGACCAGGGGTGGGGAGACCCAGTACTTC. The V gene is TRBV4-2, the J gene TRBJ2-5; the D gene is possibly TRBD1 (6 bases). This CDR3 region has 15 residues. V lost 0 bases and J lost 5, with 13 bases in between. Germline V gene sequence: CDR1 LGHNA, CDR2 YNFKEQ.

This clone occurred a few times. J is TRBJ2-3 and V is TRBV7-6, with 9 bases matching TRBD2. After removal of 5 bases from V and 2 bases from J, the junction contained 8 bases not matched to a gene. Germline CDR1 SGHVS, CDR2 FNYEAQ. This CDR3 is built from 16 residues. The CDR3 sequence: CASSRLAGPTTDTQYF. The CDR3 DNA reads as TGTGCCAGCAGCCGTCTAGCGGGACCTACCACAGATACGCAGTATTTT.

This clone turned up a few times. The chain combines TRBV15 with TRBJ2-7, with TRBD1 matching over 9 bases. Unmatched junction bases numbered 12, after V lost 4 bases and J lost 5 bases. CDR3 length equals 16 residues. The germline CDR1 and CDR2 sequences are LNHNV and YYDKDF (reference sequence). CDR3 loop: CATSKRTGVLSHEQYF. CDR3 coding DNA: TGTGCCACCAGCAAGAGGACAGGGGTTCTTTCCCACGAGCAGTACTTC.

V gene TRBV6-6 combines with J gene TRBJ2-7; D is perhaps TRBD2 (6 bases). CDR3 length equals 14 residues. With 5 bases removed from V and 1 base from J, the gap between germline ends came to 12 bases. Germline V gene sequence: CDR1 MNHNY, CDR2 SVGAGI (reference sequence). The CDR3 protein is CASSRGGLSYEQYF. The CDR3 DNA is TGTGCCAGCAGTCGCGGAGGGCTTTCCTACGAGCAGTACTTC.

The J gene is TRBJ2-1, the V gene TRBV25-1, with 9 positions matching TRBD1. V lost 1 base, J lost 8 bases, and 6 bases stayed unmatched. Per the germline V gene, CDR1 is MGHDK and CDR2 is SYGVNS. The length of the CDR3 is 15 residues. CDR3 region: CASSEFRTGVYEQFF. For the CDR3, the DNA is TGTGCCAGCAGTGAATTCCGGACAGGGGTTTATGAGCAGTTCTTC.

This clone was counted only a few times. The rearrangement links TRBV2 to TRBJ2-2; 12 bases line up with TRBD2. V trimming: 7 bases; J trimming: 3 bases; junction bases outside the gene matches: 9. CDR1 is SNHLY, CDR2 FYNNEI, per germline. The length of the CDR3 is 17 residues. CDR3 sequence reads: CASTGLAGMADTGELFF. CDR3 DNA: TGTGCCAGCACAGGACTAGCGGGAATGGCAGACACCGGGGAGCTGTTTTTT.

This clone was recorded a few times. The rearrangement joins TRBV30 to TRBJ1-5; weak D call: TRBD1 (5 bases). The germline V gene has CDR1 GTSNPN and CDR2 SVGIG (reference sequence). The CDR3 is 14 amino acids. Trimming took off 0 bases at V and 7 bases at J, with 13 bases between the two ends. Here the CDR3 reads CAWSVSTVRQPQHF. The CDR3 bases are TGTGCCTGGAGTGTTTCGACAGTTCGGCAGCCCCAGCATTTT.

V usage is TRBV27 and J usage is TRBJ1-5; D is undetermined. V lost 5 bases and J 5 bases, leaving 13 bases between the germline ends. This CDR3 is built from 14 residues. Germline V gene lookup returns CDR1 MNHEY and CDR2 SMNVEV (reference sequence). CDR3 amino acids: CASSLRTRDQPQHF. CDR3 nucleotide sequence: TGTGCCAGCAGTCTAAGGACGAGGGATCAGCCCCAGCATTTT.

This clone has a handful of counts. The V and J genes are TRBV7-8 and TRBJ2-7; 9 bases line up with TRBD2. Trimming cost V 1 base and J 6 bases; bases outside gene matches: 4. CDR1 is SGHVS and CDR2 is FQNEAQ in the germline V gene. The CDR3 loop spans 14 amino acids. CDR3 DNA: TGTGCCAGCAGCTTAGGCGAACTAGCGGGCGAGCAGTACTTC. It specifies CASSLGELAGEQYF.

The V gene is TRBV7-8, the J gene TRBJ2-7, with D possibly TRBD1 on 5 matching bases. Germline values: CDR1 SGHVS, CDR2 FQNEAQ. Trimming stripped 3 bases from V and 3 bases from J, with 18 bases between. CDR3 length: 16 residues. CDR3 coding DNA: TGTGCCAGCAGCTTGGCCGATCAGGGATCCAGCTACGAGCAGTACTTC. Protein: CASSLADQGSSYEQYF.

V usage is TRBV10-3 and J usage is TRBJ1-1; 7 bases are a match to TRBD1. The V gene's germline CDR1 is ENHRY and CDR2 SYGVKD. The CDR3 totals 16 residues. V shed 6 bases, J shed 2 bases, and the junction held 12 bases outside the gene matches. The CDR3 is CAIRKGTGAVNTEAFF. In nucleotides, the CDR3 is TGTGCCATCAGGAAGGGCACAGGGGCGGTTAACACTGAAGCTTTCTTT.